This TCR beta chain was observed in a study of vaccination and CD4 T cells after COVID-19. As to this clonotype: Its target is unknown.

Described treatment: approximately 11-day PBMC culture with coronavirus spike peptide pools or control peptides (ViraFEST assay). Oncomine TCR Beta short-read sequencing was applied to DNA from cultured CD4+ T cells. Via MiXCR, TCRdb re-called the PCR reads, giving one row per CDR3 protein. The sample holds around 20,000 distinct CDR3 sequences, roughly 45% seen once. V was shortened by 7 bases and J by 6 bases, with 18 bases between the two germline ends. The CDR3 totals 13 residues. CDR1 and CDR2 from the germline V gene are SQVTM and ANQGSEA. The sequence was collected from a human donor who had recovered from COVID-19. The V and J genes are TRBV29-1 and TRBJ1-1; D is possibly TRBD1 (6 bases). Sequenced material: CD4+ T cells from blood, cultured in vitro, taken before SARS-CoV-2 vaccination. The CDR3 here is CSARAGAQAEAFF. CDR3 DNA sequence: TGCAGCGCCCGGGCGGGGGCGCAGGCTGAAGCTTTCTTT.